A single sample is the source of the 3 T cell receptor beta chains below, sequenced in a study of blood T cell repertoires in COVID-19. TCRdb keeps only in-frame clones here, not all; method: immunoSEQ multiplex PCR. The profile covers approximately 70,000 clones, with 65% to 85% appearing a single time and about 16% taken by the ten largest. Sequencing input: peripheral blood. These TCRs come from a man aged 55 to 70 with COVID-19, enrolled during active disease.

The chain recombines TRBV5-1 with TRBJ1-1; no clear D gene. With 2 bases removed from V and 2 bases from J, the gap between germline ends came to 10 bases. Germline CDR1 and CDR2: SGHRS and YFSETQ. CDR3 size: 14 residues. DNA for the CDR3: TGCGCCAGCAGCTTATACAGCCGAAACACTGAAGCTTTCTTT. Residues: CASSLYSRNTEAFF. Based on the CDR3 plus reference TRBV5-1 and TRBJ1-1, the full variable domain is KAGVTQTPRYLIKTRGQQVTLSCSPISGHRSVSWYQQTPGQGLQFLFEYFSETQRNKGNFPGRFSGRQFSNSRSEMNVSTLELGDSALYLCASSLYSRNTEAFFGQGTRLTVV.

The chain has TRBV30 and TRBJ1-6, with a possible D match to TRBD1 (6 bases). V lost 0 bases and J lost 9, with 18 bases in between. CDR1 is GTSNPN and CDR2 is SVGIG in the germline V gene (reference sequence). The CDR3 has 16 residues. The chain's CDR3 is CAWSVPGGYLGSPLHF. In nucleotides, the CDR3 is TGTGCCTGGAGTGTACCTGGGGGCTATTTGGGTTCACCCCTCCACTTT. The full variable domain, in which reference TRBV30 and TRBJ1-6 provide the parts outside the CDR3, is SQTIHQWPATLVQPVGSPLSLECTVEGTSNPNLYWYRQAAGRGLQLLFYSVGIGQISSEVPQNLSASRPQDRQFILSSKKLLLSDSGFYLCAWSVPGGYLGSPLHFGNGTRLTVT.

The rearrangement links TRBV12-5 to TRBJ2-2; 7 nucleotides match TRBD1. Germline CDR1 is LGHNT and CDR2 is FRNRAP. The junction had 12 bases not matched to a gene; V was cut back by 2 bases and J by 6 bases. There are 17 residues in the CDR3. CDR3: CASGLTTQGTVPGELFF. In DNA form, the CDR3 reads TGTGCTAGTGGTTTGACCACACAGGGGACGGTACCCGGGGAGCTGTTTTTT.